The 30 T cell receptor beta chains in this list originate from one sample, sequenced in a study of T cell responses to AZD1222 COVID-19 vaccine. Data came from immunoSEQ multiplex PCR; TCRdb stores just in-frame clones and leaves some out. The table has 150,000 or so clones, more than 90% seen once; the top ten hold 2.6%. This material consisted of peripheral blood, taken on day 0 of AZD1222 vaccination. The source is an adult in good health.

The J gene is TRBJ1-1, the V gene TRBV4-1; no clear D. CDR1 is MGHRA, CDR2 YSYEKL, per germline. V was shortened by 1 base and J by 1 base, with 4 bases between the two germline ends. The CDR3 consists of 13 residues. This chain's CDR3 is CASSQGRNTEAFF. CDR3 sequence (DNA): TGCGCCAGCAGCCAAGGCCGGAACACTGAAGCTTTCTTT.

The chain has TRBV7-9 and TRBJ1-2, with 10 positions matching TRBD1. With 3 bases clipped from V and 6 bases from J, the junction kept 7 bases outside the gene matches. CDR1 is SEHNR and CDR2 is FQNEAQ in the germline V gene (reference sequence). This CDR3 has 15 residues. The CDR3 is CASSLGQGFVDGYTF. The CDR3 nucleotides are TGTGCCAGCAGCTTGGGACAGGGGTTCGTAGATGGCTACACCTTC.

This chain links TRBV19 with TRBJ2-1; possible D gene TRBD1, 6 bases. Trimming removed 1 base from V and 10 bases from J, with 14 bases in between. The CDR3 is made up of 14 amino acids. From germline, CDR1 is LNHDA and CDR2 SQIVND (reference sequence). In DNA form, the CDR3 reads TGTGCCAGTAGTATAGGAAACAGGGTAGGGGAGCAGTTCTTC. Translating it yields CASSIGNRVGEQFF.

The chain recombines TRBV30 with TRBJ1-3; D gene unclear. This CDR3 spans 14 amino acids. V lost 3 bases and J lost 4, with 13 bases in between. In germline, CDR1 is GTSNPN, CDR2 SVGIG (reference sequence). The CDR3 spells CAWSGRPRGNTIYF. CDR3 coding DNA: TGTGCCTGGAGCGGACGGCCCCGCGGAAACACCATATATTTT.

The V and J genes are TRBV5-4 and TRBJ2-5; 8 positions match TRBD1. CDR3 length: 14 amino acids. Per the germline V gene, CDR1 is SGHNT and CDR2 is YYREEE (reference sequence). J gave up 5 bases and V 4 bases, and 7 bases lay outside the gene matches. CDR3 bases: TGTGCCAGCAGCAAAACAGGGGGTGGTGAGACCCAGTACTTC. Translating gives CASSKTGGGETQYF.

The CDR3 nucleotides read TGTGCCAGTAGCCTTAGCGGGAGGGCCGGCTCCTACAATGAGCAGTTCTTC. As protein: CASSLSGRAGSYNEQFF. The rearrangement links TRBV19 to TRBJ2-1; 11 bases match TRBD2. The J segment lost 0 bases and the V segment lost 6 bases, leaving 7 bases of the junction unmatched. The germline V gene has CDR1 LNHDA and CDR2 SQIVND (reference sequence). The CDR3 is 17 residues long.

This clone was recorded only once. V usage is TRBV6-5 and J usage is TRBJ1-5; 8 bases align to TRBD1. V shed 2 bases and J 4 bases; nucleotides not matched to a gene: 4. CDR3 size: 15 residues. Germline CDR1 and CDR2: MNHEY and SVGAGI. The chain's CDR3 is CASSYQGARNQPQHF. DNA for the CDR3: TGTGCCAGCAGTTACCAGGGGGCGAGGAATCAGCCCCAGCATTTT.

The genes are TRBV30 and TRBJ2-2; TRBD2 aligns across 8 bases. Germline assignment: CDR1 GTSNPN and CDR2 SVGIG (reference sequence). This CDR3 comprises 15 residues. The ends lost 3 bases at V and 6 bases at J; junction bases unmatched: 9. The CDR3: CAWRESGSSAGELFF. In nucleotides, the CDR3 is TGTGCCTGGAGGGAAAGCGGGAGCTCGGCCGGGGAGCTGTTTTTT.

This chain joins TRBV4-1 and TRBJ2-1, with TRBD2 matching 10 bases. The CDR3 extends over 12 amino acids. Looked up from germline, CDR1 is MGHRA and CDR2 is YSYEKL. Germline trimming cut 2 bases from V and 14 bases from J; bases unmatched to any gene: 3. CDR3 DNA sequence: TGCGCCAGCAGCCAACTAGCGGGAGCAGAGTTCTTC. It translates to CASSQLAGAEFF.

J is TRBJ2-7 and V is TRBV12-3 or TRBV12-4; D gene ambiguous. Trimming pared 1 base from V and 4 bases from J, leaving 8 bases between. CDR3 length: 13 amino acids. DNA for the CDR3: TGTGCCAGCAGTTTAGGTGACGGATACGAGCAGTACTTC. Its protein is CASSLGDGYEQYF.

V usage is TRBV6-5 and J usage is TRBJ1-1; no definite D call. This CDR3 spans 15 amino acids. CDR1 MNHEY and CDR2 SVGAGI come from the germline V gene. The V end was cut by 5 bases, the J end by 2 bases, with 15 bases between. CDR3: CASSRPLPGNTEAFF. The CDR3 DNA sequence: TGTGCCAGCAGTCGCCCCCTTCCAGGTAACACTGAAGCTTTCTTT.

Only a few counts were recorded for this clone. J is TRBJ1-1 and V is TRBV5-1; no definite D call. CDR3 length: 19 residues. The ends were cut back, 2 bases at V and 3 bases at J, with 26 bases in the middle. Germline V gene data show CDR1 as SGHRS and CDR2 as YFSETQ. The CDR3 DNA reads as TGCGCCAGCAGCTTAATCCCCTTCAGTGGTGTGGGTCAATACACTGAAGCTTTCTTT. Protein: CASSLIPFSGVGQYTEAFF.

V usage is TRBV7-6 and J usage is TRBJ2-2, with 11 bases aligning to TRBD2. This CDR3 is 18 amino acids long. Trimming cost V 1 base and J 2 bases; bases outside gene matches: 6. From germline, CDR1 is SGHVS and CDR2 FNYEAQ. This CDR3 reads CASSLVTSGSANTGELFF. The CDR3 region has the DNA TGTGCCAGCAGCTTAGTAACTAGCGGGAGCGCTAACACCGGGGAGCTGTTTTTT.

This clone was seen only a few times. The rearrangement links TRBV20-1 to TRBJ2-1; 16 bases agree with TRBD2. The V gene's germline CDR1 is DFQATT and CDR2 SNEGSKA (reference sequence). The trim removed 3 bases at V and 6 bases at J, leaving 14 bases unmatched. This CDR3 spans 19 amino acids. The CDR3, as DNA: TGCAGTGCTAGTGATACCACCGGGACTAGCGGGAGGGCGTTCAATGAGCAGTTCTTC. It codes for CSASDTTGTSGRAFNEQFF.

This clone was seen a single time. V usage is TRBV21-1 and J usage is TRBJ2-1; TRBD2, as called in the table, went unchecked against the DNA. TRBV21-1 is a pseudogene segment. CDR3 length equals 13 residues. The CDR3 DNA follows: TGTGCCAGCAGCAATCACGGCGGGAACGAGCAGTTCTTC. Translating gives CASSNHGGNEQFF.

CDR3 protein: CASRYRTSGKLAYNEQFF. As DNA, the CDR3 is TGTGCCAGCAGGTATCGGACTAGCGGGAAATTGGCGTACAATGAGCAGTTCTTC. This sequence joins TRBV28 and TRBJ2-1; 12 bases map to TRBD2. The germline CDR1 and CDR2 sequences are MDHEN and SYDVKM. V shed 6 bases and J 4 bases; nucleotides not matched to a gene: 13. There are 18 residues in the CDR3.

V and J are TRBV9 and TRBJ1-3, with a weak D call TRBD1 (5 bases). Germline CDR1 SGDLS, CDR2 YYNGEE. V gave up 0 bases and J gave up 2 bases, with 12 bases separating them. The CDR3 contains 16 residues. For the CDR3, the DNA is TGTGCCAGCAGCGTAGGGGACCAAGGAACTGGAAACACCATATATTTT. This sequence encodes CASSVGDQGTGNTIYF.

This chain connects TRBV7-9 to TRBJ2-7; the match to TRBD1 covers 10 bases. The V gene end was trimmed by 5 bases and the J gene end by 3 bases; junction bases not matched to a gene: 7. The CDR3 totals 15 residues. CDR1 is SEHNR and CDR2 is FQNEAQ in the germline V gene (reference sequence). CDR3: CASSPGQGEVYEQYF. CDR3 bases: TGTGCCAGCAGCCCCGGACAGGGGGAGGTCTACGAGCAGTACTTC.

V and J are TRBV19 and TRBJ2-7; 8 positions agree with TRBD2. This CDR3 comprises 14 residues. Trimming took 5 bases from V and 3 from J; bases not matched to a gene: 6. Germline V lookup: CDR1 LNHDA, CDR2 SQIVND (reference sequence). The CDR3 coding sequence is TGTGCCAGTAGTGGCGGGGGGCGCAACTACGAGCAGTACTTC. Encoded protein: CASSGGGRNYEQYF.

The gene calls are TRBV30 and TRBJ1-1, with D maybe TRBD1 (5 bases). The V end lost 3 bases, the J end lost 1 base, and 9 bases lay between the germline ends. This CDR3 has 13 residues. The germline CDR1 and CDR2 sequences are GTSNPN and SVGIG (reference sequence). CDR3 sequence (DNA): TGTGCCTGGAGCCATGGGGGGAACACTGAAGCTTTCTTT. Amino acid sequence: CAWSHGGNTEAFF.

The J gene is TRBJ1-5, the V gene TRBV30; no reliable D call. V gave up 0 bases and J gave up 4 bases, with 10 bases separating them. Germline V gives CDR1 GTSNPN, CDR2 SVGIG (reference sequence). The CDR3 contains 14 residues. The CDR3, as DNA: TGTGCCTGGAGTGTTGGGATAGGTAATCAGCCCCAGCATTTT. The encoded protein is CAWSVGIGNQPQHF.

As to this clone: This sample includes further DNA sequences coding for the same CDR3. This rearrangement joins TRBV5-1 to TRBJ1-1, with 9 bases that match TRBD1. The V gene's germline CDR1 is SGHRS and CDR2 YFSETQ. The V gene end was trimmed by 3 bases and the J gene end by 1 base; junction bases not matched to a gene: 1. The CDR3 contains 14 residues. The CDR3, as DNA: TGCGCCAGCAGCTCGGGACAGGGGAACACTGAAGCTTTCTTT. This encodes CASSSGQGNTEAFF.

The chain carries TRBV5-4 and TRBJ2-7; 9 bases fit TRBD2. This CDR3 spans 17 amino acids. Germline V gives CDR1 SGHNT, CDR2 YYREEE (reference sequence). J lost 0 bases, V lost 0 bases, and 7 bases had no gene match. The CDR3 region has the DNA TGTGCCAGCAGCTTGGAAGGACTAGCGCCTAGCTCCTACGAGCAGTACTTC. Amino acid sequence: CASSLEGLAPSSYEQYF. The full variable domain, its missing parts supplied by reference TRBV5-4 and TRBJ2-7, is ETGVTQSPTHLIKTRGQQVTLRCSSQSGHNTVSWYQQALGQGPQFIFQYYREEENGRGNFPPRFSGLQFPNYSSELNVNALELDDSALYLCASSLEGLAPSSYEQYFGPGTRLTVT.

V and J are TRBV12-5 and TRBJ1-1; D remains ambiguous. Trimming left V 3 bases short and J 0 bases short, with 11 bases between. Looked up from germline, CDR1 is LGHNT and CDR2 is FRNRAP. The CDR3 spans 15 residues. In DNA form, the CDR3 reads TGTGCTAGTGGTTTCGTAGGCAGCATGAACACTGAAGCTTTCTTT. This codes for CASGFVGSMNTEAFF.

The genes are TRBV3-1 (or the pseudogene TRBV3-2) and TRBJ2-3; 12 nucleotides match TRBD2. In germline, CDR1 is LGHDT, CDR2 YNNKEL (reference sequence). The J segment lost 2 bases and the V segment lost 0 bases, leaving 6 bases of the junction unmatched. The CDR3 is 18 residues long. CDR3 amino acids: CASSQDRRTSGTTDTQYF. The CDR3 bases are TGTGCCAGCAGCCAAGATCGTCGGACTAGCGGGACCACAGATACGCAGTATTTT.

The CDR3 DNA reads as TGCGCCAGCAGCTCCGATAGCGGGAGAACAGATACGCAGTATTTT. Protein: CASSSDSGRTDTQYF. The chain has TRBV5-1 and TRBJ2-3; the match to TRBD2 covers 9 bases. The ends lost 3 bases at V and 3 bases at J; junction bases unmatched: 5. Germline CDR1 is SGHRS and CDR2 is YFSETQ. The CDR3 is 15 amino acids.

The gene calls are TRBV11-2 and TRBJ2-7; weak D call: TRBD2 (5 bases). This CDR3 is 16 amino acids long. V was cut by 1 base and J by 7 bases, with 20 bases left in between. Germline V gene data show CDR1 as SGHAT and CDR2 as FQNNGV. CDR3 DNA sequence: TGTGCCAGCAGCTTAGGGTTAGGCGGGTCCACTAGGGAGCAGTACTTC. As protein: CASSLGLGGSTREQYF.

The chain combines TRBV7-9 with TRBJ2-7; no clear D. V was shortened by 3 bases and J by 4 bases, with 7 bases between the two germline ends. This CDR3 comprises 12 residues. In germline, CDR1 is SEHNR, CDR2 FQNEAQ (reference sequence). The CDR3 nucleotides are TGTGCCAGCAGCTTGGGATATTACGAGCAGTACTTC. As protein: CASSLGYYEQYF.

The V gene is TRBV27, the J gene TRBJ2-3; 12 bases match TRBD2. CDR3 length equals 16 residues. After removal of 3 bases from V and 4 bases from J, the junction contained 5 bases not matched to a gene. Germline V CDR1 and CDR2: MNHEY, SMNVEV (reference sequence). CDR3 coding DNA: TGTGCCAGCAGTTTTAGGACTAGCGGGAATGCAGATACGCAGTATTTT. Translated, it gives CASSFRTSGNADTQYF.

V usage is TRBV30 and J usage is TRBJ2-7; no firm D call. V lost 4 bases to trimming and J lost 2 bases, with 18 bases between them. The CDR3 loop spans 15 amino acids. The V gene's germline CDR1 is GTSNPN and CDR2 SVGIG (reference sequence). The CDR3 protein is CAWISQAKWPYEQYF. The CDR3 DNA follows: TGTGCCTGGATTTCTCAGGCGAAATGGCCCTACGAGCAGTACTTC.